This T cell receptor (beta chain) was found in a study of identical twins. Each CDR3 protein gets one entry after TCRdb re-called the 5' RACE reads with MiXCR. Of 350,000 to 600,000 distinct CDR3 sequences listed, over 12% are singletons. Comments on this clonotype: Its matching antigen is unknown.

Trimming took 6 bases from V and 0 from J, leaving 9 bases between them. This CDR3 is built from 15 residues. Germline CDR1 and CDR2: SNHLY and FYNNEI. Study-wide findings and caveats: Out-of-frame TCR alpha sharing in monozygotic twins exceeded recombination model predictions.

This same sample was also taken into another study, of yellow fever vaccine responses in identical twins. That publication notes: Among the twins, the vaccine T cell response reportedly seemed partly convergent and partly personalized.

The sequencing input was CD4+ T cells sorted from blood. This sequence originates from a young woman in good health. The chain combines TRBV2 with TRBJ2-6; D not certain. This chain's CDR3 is CASRWASSGANVLTF. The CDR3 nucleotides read TGTGCCAGCAGGTGGGCGTCCTCTGGGGCCAACGTCCTGACTTTC.